This T cell receptor (beta chain) was captured by sequencing in a study of CD8 T cells in Susac syndrome. When the RNA was reverse transcribed, random hexamers were used with an input of 0.5 to 1 ug. MiXCR, run by TCRdb on the immunoSEQ multiplex PCR reads, gives a single entry per CDR3 protein. The table has 77,000 or so distinct CDR3 sequences, 85% to 95% seen once. CDR3 length: 13 amino acids. The germline V gene encodes CDR1 MDHEN and CDR2 SYDVKM. V was cut by 8 bases and J by 4 bases, with 14 bases left in between. This TCR came from a human donor with Susac syndrome. The chain has TRBV28 and TRBJ2-5, with TRBD2 as a possible D gene (5 bases). The source material was CD4+ T cells from PBMCs. The CDR3 region is CASWERNLETQYF. CDR3 DNA sequence: TGTGCCAGCTGGGAGCGGAACCTAGAGACCCAGTACTTC.